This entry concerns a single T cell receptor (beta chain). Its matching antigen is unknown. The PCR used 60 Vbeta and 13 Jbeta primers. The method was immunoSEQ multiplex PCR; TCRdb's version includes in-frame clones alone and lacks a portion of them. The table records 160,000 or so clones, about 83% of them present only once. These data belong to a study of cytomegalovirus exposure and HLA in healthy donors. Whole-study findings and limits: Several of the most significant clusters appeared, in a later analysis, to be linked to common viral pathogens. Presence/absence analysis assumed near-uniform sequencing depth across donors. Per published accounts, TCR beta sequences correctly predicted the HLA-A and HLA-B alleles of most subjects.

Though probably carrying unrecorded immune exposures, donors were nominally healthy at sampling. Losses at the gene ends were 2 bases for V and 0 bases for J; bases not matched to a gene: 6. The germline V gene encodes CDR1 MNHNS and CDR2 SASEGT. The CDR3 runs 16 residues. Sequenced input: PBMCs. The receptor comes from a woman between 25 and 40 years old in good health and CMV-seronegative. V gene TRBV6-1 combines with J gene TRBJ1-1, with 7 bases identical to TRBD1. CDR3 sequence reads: CASSEMTGFLNTEAFF. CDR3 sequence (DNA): TGTGCCAGCAGTGAAATGACAGGGTTTTTGAACACTGAAGCTTTCTTT.